Presented here are 5 T cell receptor beta chains from one specimen sequenced in a study of T cells in Graves' hyperthyroidism and ophthalmopathy. TCR beta CDR3 regions were amplified from RNA. First-round RT-PCR targeting the TCR CDR3 was performed with the HTBI primer set. Each CDR3 protein is one row after TCRdb ran MiXCR on the multiplex PCR reads. The profile shows some 690,000 distinct CDR3 sequences, around 15% of them singletons. What was sequenced was blood. The origin of the receptors is a man in his fifties or sixties with Graves' hyperthyroidism.

This clonotype showed up just a few times. Being one base from a much bigger clone, this may be a read error. The rearrangement joins TRBV12-3 or TRBV12-4 to TRBJ2-2; 7 positions agree with TRBD2. Losses at the gene ends were 4 bases for V and 4 bases for J; bases not matched to a gene: 6. The CDR3 has 15 amino acids. The CDR3, as DNA: TGTGCCAGCAGTTGGGGGGGGAGAGGCACCGGGGAGCTGTTTTTT. Translating it yields CASSWGGRGTGELFF.

This clonotype showed up many times. V gene TRBV18 combines with J gene TRBJ1-1, with a weak D call TRBD1 (5 bases). The V and J ends lost 3 bases and 3 bases respectively, with 8 bases between them. Germline values: CDR1 KGHSH, CDR2 LQKENI. The CDR3 runs to 13 residues. CDR3 DNA sequence: TGTGCCAGCTCACCTATGGGGGACACTGAAGCTTTCTTT. This translates into CASSPMGDTEAFF.

This chain connects TRBV4-1 to TRBJ1-1; 9 nucleotides match TRBD1. The V gene end was trimmed by 0 bases and the J gene end by 5 bases; junction bases not matched to a gene: 7. The CDR3 spans 16 residues. Germline-derived CDR1 and CDR2 are MGHRA and YSYEKL. The CDR3 DNA sequence: TGCGCCAGCAGCCAAGATAGACAGGGGGGACGGACTGAAGCTTTCTTT. Translating gives CASSQDRQGGRTEAFF.

This clonotype was picked up many times. V gene TRBV27 combines with J gene TRBJ1-5; D not certain. CDR1 is MNHEY, CDR2 SMNVEV, per germline (reference sequence). V lost 5 bases to trimming and J lost 3 bases, with 11 bases between them. This CDR3 region has 14 residues. The DNA for the CDR3 is TGTGCCAGCAGTCCAACACGGGACAATCAGCCCCAGCATTTT. Translated, it gives CASSPTRDNQPQHF.

The chain is built from TRBV6-5 and TRBJ1-4, with unresolved D. Germline-derived CDR1 and CDR2 are MNHEY and SVGAGI. The germline V and J ends were trimmed by 0 bases and 8 bases, with 13 bases remaining between them. This CDR3 contains 15 residues. CDR3 coding DNA: TGTGCCAGCAGTTACTCGTACTCTCCGGGAGAAAAACTGTTTTTT. Encoded protein: CASSYSYSPGEKLFF.